This passage covers 29 T cell receptor beta chains from one sample sequenced in a study of CD8+CD57+ T cells in acquired aplastic anemia. For sequencing, patients were chosen who had shown expansion of CD8+CD57+ cells by flow cytometry. CDR3 and TCR beta VDJ profiling relied on genomic DNA as the template. Using its own MiXCR run on the reads, TCRdb lists one record per CDR3 protein. The repertoire consists of 120,000 or so distinct CDR3 sequences, with about two fifths occurring once and the leading ten covering roughly 2.7%. The material sequenced was sorted CD4+, CD8+, or CD8+CD57+ T cells (not recorded which) from PBMCs. The receptors derive from a human donor with aplastic anemia.

V is TRBV3-1 and J is TRBJ2-5; 8 bases are a match to TRBD2. Per germline, CDR1 LGHDT and CDR2 YNNKEL (reference sequence). The V gene end was trimmed by 4 bases and the J gene end by 2 bases; junction bases not matched to a gene: 3. The CDR3 is made up of 14 amino acids. The CDR3, as DNA: TGTGCCAGCAGCCCCGGCGGGGGGCAAGAGACCCAGTACTTC. Translation: CASSPGGGQETQYF.

The V call is TRBV10-3, the J call TRBJ2-7, with D unresolved. The germline V gene has CDR1 ENHRY and CDR2 SYGVKD. Trimming shortened V by 6 bases and J by 3 bases, and 9 bases separated the two germline ends. The CDR3 runs 12 residues. The CDR3 region is CAIRGPNYEQYF. The CDR3 bases are TGTGCCATCAGAGGGCCAAACTACGAGCAGTACTTC.

On this clonotype: It may be a read error: a sequence one base away is much more abundant. V and J are TRBV12-3 or TRBV12-4 and TRBJ1-4, with D unresolved. Trimming stripped 4 bases from V and 8 bases from J, with 8 bases between. CDR3 length equals 12 residues. The chain's CDR3 is CASSSQEEKLFF. CDR3 nucleotides: TGTGCCAGCAGTTCACAAGAGGAAAAACTGTTTTTT.

In this sample, this clonotype turned up once. At one end, the junction sequence differs from germline, possibly due to a read error. The CDR3 loop is CARSPPTRGLSGNTIYF. CDR3 DNA: TGTGCCCGGAGTCCACCAACTCGAGGACTCTCTGGAAACACCATATATTTT. This chain joins TRBV30 and TRBJ1-3; D not certain. In germline, CDR1 is GTSNPN, CDR2 SVGIG (reference sequence). The CDR3 has 17 residues.

A few counts support this clonotype. The V and J genes are TRBV12-5 and TRBJ1-1; D unclear. Germline values: CDR1 LGHNT, CDR2 FRNRAP. The ends were cut back, 3 bases at V and 3 bases at J, with 8 bases in the middle. This CDR3 contains 13 residues. The CDR3 sequence is CASGLTGYTEAFF. The CDR3, as DNA: TGTGCTAGTGGTTTAACGGGGTACACTGAAGCTTTCTTT.

Comments on this clonotype: One junction end does not reproduce the germline sequence, and a read error may be involved. The rearrangement uses TRBV29-1 and TRBJ2-7; TRBD2 agrees at 9 bases. Per germline, CDR1 SQVTM and CDR2 ANQGSEA. This CDR3 contains 13 residues. The CDR3 here is CSVEDPSGVEQYF. The CDR3 region has the DNA TGCAGCGTCGAAGATCCTAGCGGGGTCGAGCAGTACTTC.

This clonotype was counted many times. This rearrangement joins TRBV5-1 to TRBJ1-2, with D uncertain. Germline V gene lookup returns CDR1 SGHRS and CDR2 YFSETQ. The CDR3 contains 13 residues. With 0 bases removed from V and 6 bases from J, the gap between germline ends came to 9 bases. Here the CDR3 reads CASSLAEGDGYTF. The CDR3 coding sequence is TGCGCCAGCAGCTTGGCCGAAGGAGATGGCTACACCTTC.

Many counts were recorded for this clonotype. V and J are TRBV7-9 and TRBJ2-7; TRBD1 might be the D (5 bases). The CDR3 is 15 residues long. The V end lost 1 base, the J end lost 6 bases, and 16 bases lay between the germline ends. CDR1 SEHNR and CDR2 FQNEAQ come from the germline V gene (reference sequence). CDR3 sequence (DNA): TGTGCCAGCAGCTTAGGGTCAGGGAACTCCCTCGAGCAGTACTTC. It yields the protein CASSLGSGNSLEQYF.

This clonotype was observed many times. The V call is TRBV19, the J call TRBJ1-2; the D is unclear. Trimming took 4 bases from V and 3 from J, leaving 15 bases between them. CDR1 LNHDA and CDR2 SQIVND come from the germline V gene (reference sequence). The CDR3 length is 15 residues. The CDR3 loop reads CASSTPEGAHYGYTF. DNA of the CDR3: TGTGCCAGTAGTACCCCCGAGGGAGCCCACTATGGCTACACCTTC.

In this sample, this clonotype turned up a few times. One base away lies a much larger clone, so this may be a sequencing read error. The CDR3 end shows no conserved phenylalanine or tryptophan, and so a read error is likely. The V gene is TRBV20-1, the J gene TRBJ1-1, with 7 bases identical to TRBD1. V gave up 2 bases and J gave up 5 bases; unmatched junction bases: 8. The CDR3 sequence is 14 residues long. CDR1 DFQATT and CDR2 SNEGSKA come from the germline V gene (reference sequence). The CDR3 coding sequence is TGCAGTGCTAGATCCCAGGGGGTTGGGACTGAAGCTTTCTCT. The encoded protein is CSARSQGVGTEAFS.

About this clonotype: A much larger clonotype is one base distant, so this may be a read error. The chain joins TRBV9 to TRBJ2-7; 9 nucleotides line up with TRBD2. The CDR3 loop spans 15 amino acids. Germline CDR1 SGDLS, CDR2 YYNGEE. V dropped 0 bases and J dropped 7; count of bases not matched to a gene: 8. CDR3 sequence: CASSVGTSAYNEQYF. CDR3 DNA: TGTGCCAGCAGCGTAGGGACTAGCGCCTACAATGAGCAGTACTTC.

This clonotype was seen many times. The rearrangement joins TRBV19 to TRBJ1-1; no definite D call. Germline CDR1 and CDR2: LNHDA and SQIVND (reference sequence). The CDR3 length is 13 residues. V lost 4 bases and J lost 1, with 7 bases in between. The CDR3 protein is CASSRSANTEAFF. CDR3 coding DNA: TGTGCCAGTAGTAGGTCAGCGAACACTGAAGCTTTCTTT.

The rearrangement uses TRBV24-1 and TRBJ2-4, with 12 bases lining up with TRBD2. The germline V gene encodes CDR1 KGHDR and CDR2 SFDVKD. Trimming at V came to 5 bases and at J to 0 bases, leaving 13 bases not matched to a gene. The CDR3 covers 20 residues. The CDR3 region has the DNA TGTGCCACCAGTGCCCGATCCGGGGCACTAGCGGGGGGAGCCAAAAACATTCAGTACTTC. It encodes CATSARSGALAGGAKNIQYF.

This chain uses TRBV4-1 with TRBJ1-4; D remains ambiguous. Germline CDR1 MGHRA, CDR2 YSYEKL. The CDR3 runs to 16 residues. V was pared by 1 base and J by 0 bases, with 9 bases between. CDR3 sequence (DNA): TGCGCCAGCAGCCAAGTTTTATGGGCAACTAATGAAAAACTGTTTTTT. Translated, it gives CASSQVLWATNEKLFF.

This clonotype was found many times. The CDR3 region has the DNA TGTGCCAGCAGCCAAACAGGGATTGGGTGGCGAGAGACCCAGTACTTC. This translates into CASSQTGIGWRETQYF. The rearrangement links TRBV5-4 to TRBJ2-5; maybe TRBD1 (6 bases). CDR1 and CDR2 from the germline V gene are SGHNT and YYREEE (reference sequence). The CDR3 covers 16 residues. V lost 4 bases and J 4 bases, leaving 20 bases between the germline ends.

This clonotype was counted many times. The chain links TRBV7-6 to TRBJ1-5; D call uncertain. CDR3 length equals 14 residues. V was cut by 4 bases and J by 7 bases, with 14 bases left in between. Germline CDR1 and CDR2: SGHVS and FNYEAQ. The CDR3 region has the DNA TGTGCCAGCAGCTCTCTTCCGTCGGACCAGCCCCAGCATTTT. Residues: CASSSLPSDQPQHF. Looking up the rest from reference TRBV7-6 and TRBJ1-5 gives the full variable domain: GAGVSQSPRYKVTKRGQDVALRCDPISGHVSLYWYRQALGQGPEFLTYFNYEAQQDKSGLPNDRFSAERPEGSISTLTIQRTEQRDSAMYRCASSSLPSDQPQHFGDGTRLSIL.

V and J are TRBV10-3 and TRBJ1-5; no reliable D call. The germline CDR1 and CDR2 sequences are ENHRY and SYGVKD. The CDR3 spans 13 residues. The V end was cut by 0 bases, the J end by 11 bases, with 11 bases between. This CDR3 reads CAISESAVLSQHF. The CDR3 nucleotides read TGTGCCATCAGTGAGTCAGCAGTTTTGTCCCAGCATTTT.

The genes are TRBV11-2 and TRBJ1-2, with 10 bases aligning to TRBD1. The germline gives CDR1 SGHAT, CDR2 FQNNGV. The CDR3 totals 16 residues. V lost 5 bases and J lost 8; bases outside the gene matches: 14. The CDR3 DNA reads TGTGCCAGCAGCCACACAGGGACAGGGGATTGGTACGGCTACACCTTC. This gives the protein CASSHTGTGDWYGYTF.

This clonotype has only one observation. One base away lies a much larger clone, so this may be a sequencing read error. The V gene is TRBV6-5, the J gene TRBJ1-2; D may be TRBD1 (5 bases). The germline CDR1 and CDR2 sequences are MNHEY and SVGAGI. V was trimmed by 4 bases and J by 0 bases, leaving 15 bases between them. This CDR3 is 16 amino acids long. The CDR3 region has the DNA TGTGCCAGCAGTTTGGGGGGACCGAACCCTAACTATGGCTACACCTTC. Encoded protein: CASSLGGPNPNYGYTF.

Worth noting for this clonotype: This may be a read error: a much more frequent sequence differs by one nucleotide. This rearrangement joins TRBV7-2 to TRBJ2-5; D is perhaps TRBD2 (5 bases). Trimming took off 4 bases at V and 2 bases at J, with 14 bases between the two ends. This CDR3 is built from 15 residues. The germline gives CDR1 SGHTA, CDR2 FQGNSA. The CDR3 sequence is CASSSTTGLQETQYF. The DNA for the CDR3 is TGTGCCAGCAGCTCGACTACTGGCTTACAAGAGACCCAGTACTTC.

This clonotype showed up many times. The V and J genes are TRBV5-1 and TRBJ2-1, with 8 nucleotides matching TRBD1. This CDR3 is 15 amino acids long. Trimming cost V 7 bases and J 4 bases; bases outside gene matches: 10. CDR1 SGHRS and CDR2 YFSETQ come from the germline V gene. CDR3 in amino acids: CASANRDRTYNEQFF. The CDR3 bases are TGCGCCAGCGCCAACCGGGACAGGACGTACAATGAGCAGTTCTTC. Variable domain in full (rest from reference TRBV5-1 and TRBJ2-1): KAGVTQTPRYLIKTRGQQVTLSCSPISGHRSVSWYQQTPGQGLQFLFEYFSETQRNKGNFPGRFSGRQFSNSRSEMNVSTLELGDSALYLCASANRDRTYNEQFFGPGTRLTVL.

This clonotype was detected many times. The gene calls are TRBV2 and TRBJ2-3; 10 bases are a match to TRBD1. V was clipped by 7 bases and J by 5 bases; unmatched bases: 6. The length of the CDR3 is 14 residues. Germline assignment: CDR1 SNHLY and CDR2 FYNNEI. The CDR3 loop is CASIRDRGRDTQYF. CDR3 DNA: TGTGCCAGCATCCGAGACAGGGGGCGAGATACGCAGTATTTT.

The chain carries TRBV10-3 and TRBJ2-5; the D gene is possibly TRBD2 (6 bases). The CDR3 extends over 15 amino acids. CDR1 and CDR2 from the germline V gene are ENHRY and SYGVKD. DNA of the CDR3: TGTGCTACTGGAGGGCAGGGATCGCAGAGAGAGACCCAGTACTTC. This translates into CATGGQGSQRETQYF.

This clonotype is medium-sized in the sample. The chain couples TRBV15 to TRBJ2-7; 11 nucleotides agree with TRBD1. After removal of 5 bases from V and 5 bases from J, the junction contained 5 bases not matched to a gene. The CDR3 sequence is 14 residues long. Germline CDR1 and CDR2: LNHNV and YYDKDF (reference sequence). CDR3 residues: CATSARTGGDEQYF. The CDR3 DNA follows: TGTGCCACCAGCGCACGGACAGGGGGCGACGAGCAGTACTTC.

This clonotype has at least ten counts. The chain is built from TRBV7-8 and TRBJ1-1, with 11 positions matching TRBD1. V gave up 1 base and J gave up 0 bases; unmatched junction bases: 7. Per the germline V gene, CDR1 is SGHVS and CDR2 is FQNEAQ. The CDR3 is 18 amino acids. The DNA of the CDR3 is TGTGCCAGCAGCTTAGTCGGGACAGGGGGTATCATGAACACTGAAGCTTTCTTT. It yields the protein CASSLVGTGGIMNTEAFF. Full variable domain (missing parts from reference TRBV7-8 and TRBJ1-1): GAGVSQSPRYKVAKRGQDVALRCDPISGHVSLFWYQQALGQGPEFLTYFQNEAQLDKSGLPSDRFFAERPEGSVSTLKIQRTQQEDSAVYLCASSLVGTGGIMNTEAFFGQGTRLTVV.

A word on this clonotype: With a much larger clone just one base away, this may be a read error. J is TRBJ1-2 and V is TRBV6-5, with D perhaps TRBD1 (5 bases). The CDR3 extends over 15 amino acids. V dropped 4 bases and J dropped 0 bases, with 12 bases sitting between them. From germline, CDR1 is MNHEY and CDR2 SVGAGI. The CDR3 DNA follows: TGTGCCAGCAGTTGTAACCCAGGGACTAACTATGGCTACACCTTC. The encoded protein is CASSCNPGTNYGYTF.

The chain uses TRBV2 and TRBJ2-3, with D hard to call. The J call may be faulty, since TRBJ1-5 better matches the DNA end. Germline V lookup: CDR1 SNHLY, CDR2 FYNNEI. The CDR3 totals 15 residues. CDR3 in amino acids: CASSEVGLVRNTQHF. The CDR3, as DNA: TGTGCCAGCAGTGAAGTGGGTTTGGTCCGGAATACGCAGCATTTT.

This clonotype showed up many times. The chain employs TRBV9 and TRBJ1-2; D unclear. The germline CDR1 and CDR2 sequences are SGDLS and YYNGEE. Trimming stripped 0 bases from V and 0 bases from J, with 6 bases between. The CDR3 totals 14 residues. The CDR3 coding sequence is TGTGCCAGCAGCGTAGGGCAGACTAACTATGGCTACACCTTC. It specifies CASSVGQTNYGYTF.

The rearrangement joins TRBV19 to TRBJ2-5, with TRBD1 matching 8 bases. Per germline, CDR1 LNHDA and CDR2 SQIVND (reference sequence). The CDR3 sequence is 14 residues long. V dropped 7 bases and J dropped 6; count of bases not matched to a gene: 10. This CDR3 is CASTPGQGGKTQYF. CDR3 bases: TGTGCCAGTACTCCCGGACAGGGTGGGAAGACCCAGTACTTC.